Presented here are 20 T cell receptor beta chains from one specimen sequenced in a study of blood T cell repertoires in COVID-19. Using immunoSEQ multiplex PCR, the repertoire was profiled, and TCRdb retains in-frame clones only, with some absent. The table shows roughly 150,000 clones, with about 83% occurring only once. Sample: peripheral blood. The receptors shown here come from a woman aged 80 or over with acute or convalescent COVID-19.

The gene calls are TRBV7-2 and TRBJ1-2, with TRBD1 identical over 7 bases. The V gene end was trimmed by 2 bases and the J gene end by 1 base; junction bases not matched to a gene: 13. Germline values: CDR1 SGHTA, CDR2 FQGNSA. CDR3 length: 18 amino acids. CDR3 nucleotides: TGTGCCAGCAGCTTAATAAGGGACAGAAATGCTTTTAACTATGGCTACACCTTC. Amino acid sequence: CASSLIRDRNAFNYGYTF.

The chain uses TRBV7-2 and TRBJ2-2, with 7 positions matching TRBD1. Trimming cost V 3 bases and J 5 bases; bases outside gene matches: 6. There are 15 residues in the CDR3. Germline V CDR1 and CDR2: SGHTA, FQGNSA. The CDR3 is CASSLVGGRTGELFF. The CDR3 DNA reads TGTGCCAGCAGCTTGGTAGGGGGCAGAACCGGGGAGCTGTTTTTT.

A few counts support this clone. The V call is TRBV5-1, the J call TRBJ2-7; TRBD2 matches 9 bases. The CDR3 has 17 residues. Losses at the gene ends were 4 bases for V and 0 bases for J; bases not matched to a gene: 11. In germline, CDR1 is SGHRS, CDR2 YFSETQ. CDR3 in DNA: TGCGCCAGCAGCGGACCTAGCGGGAACCTCCTCTCCTACGAGCAGTACTTC. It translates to CASSGPSGNLLSYEQYF.

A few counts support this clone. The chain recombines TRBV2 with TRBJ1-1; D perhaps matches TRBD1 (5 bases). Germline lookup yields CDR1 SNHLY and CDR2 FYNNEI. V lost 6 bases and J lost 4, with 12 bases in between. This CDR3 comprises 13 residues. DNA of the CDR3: TGTGCCAGCAGGCCGGGGGTCGGCACTGAAGCTTTCTTT. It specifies CASRPGVGTEAFF.

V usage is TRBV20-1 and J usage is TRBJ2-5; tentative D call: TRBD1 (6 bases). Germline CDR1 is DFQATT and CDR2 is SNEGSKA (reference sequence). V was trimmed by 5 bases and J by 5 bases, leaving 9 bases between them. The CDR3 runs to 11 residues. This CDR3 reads CSAYRVETQYF. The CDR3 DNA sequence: TGCAGTGCTTACAGGGTTGAGACCCAGTACTTC.

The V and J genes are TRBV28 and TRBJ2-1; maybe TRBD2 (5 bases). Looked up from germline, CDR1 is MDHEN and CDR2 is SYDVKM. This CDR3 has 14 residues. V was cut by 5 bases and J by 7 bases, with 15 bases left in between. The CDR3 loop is CASSRPLVRNEQFF. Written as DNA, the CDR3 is TGTGCCAGCAGTCGACCACTAGTGAGAAATGAGCAGTTCTTC. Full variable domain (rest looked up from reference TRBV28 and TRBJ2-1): DVKVTQSSRYLVKRTGEKVFLECVQDMDHENMFWYRQDPGLGLRLIYFSYDVKMKEKGDIPEGYSVSREKKERFSLILESASTNQTSMYLCASSRPLVRNEQFFGPGTRLTVL.

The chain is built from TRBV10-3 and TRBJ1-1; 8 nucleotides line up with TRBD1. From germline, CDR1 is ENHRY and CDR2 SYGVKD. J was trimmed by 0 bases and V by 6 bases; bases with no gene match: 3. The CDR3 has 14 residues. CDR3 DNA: TGTGCCATCAGGATGGACAGGGTGAACACTGAAGCTTTCTTT. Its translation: CAIRMDRVNTEAFF.

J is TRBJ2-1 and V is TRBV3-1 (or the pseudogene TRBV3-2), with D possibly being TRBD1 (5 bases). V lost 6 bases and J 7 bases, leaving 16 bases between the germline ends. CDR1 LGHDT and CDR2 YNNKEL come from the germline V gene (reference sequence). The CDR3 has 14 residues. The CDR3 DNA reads TGTGCCAGCAGGTCTCAGGGATACGGGAATGAGCAGTTCTTC. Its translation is CASRSQGYGNEQFF.

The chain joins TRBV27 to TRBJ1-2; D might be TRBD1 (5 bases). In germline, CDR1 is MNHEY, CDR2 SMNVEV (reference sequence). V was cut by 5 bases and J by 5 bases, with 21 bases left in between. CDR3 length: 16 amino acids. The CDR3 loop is CASSPTLHPGGYGYTF. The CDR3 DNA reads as TGTGCCAGCAGTCCCACATTACATCCCGGGGGGTATGGCTACACCTTC.

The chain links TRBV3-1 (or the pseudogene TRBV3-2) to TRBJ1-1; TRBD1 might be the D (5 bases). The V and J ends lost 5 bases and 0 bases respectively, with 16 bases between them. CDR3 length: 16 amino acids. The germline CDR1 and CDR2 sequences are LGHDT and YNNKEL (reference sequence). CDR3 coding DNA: TGTGCCAGCAGCTATATGCGGGGCTCCGTGAACACTGAAGCTTTCTTT. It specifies CASSYMRGSVNTEAFF.

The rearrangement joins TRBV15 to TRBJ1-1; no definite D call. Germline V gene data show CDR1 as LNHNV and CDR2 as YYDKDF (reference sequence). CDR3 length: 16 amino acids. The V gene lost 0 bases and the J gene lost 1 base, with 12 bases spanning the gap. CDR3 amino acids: CATSRDGKRQNTEAFF. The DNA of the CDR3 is TGTGCCACCAGCAGAGATGGAAAACGACAGAACACTGAAGCTTTCTTT.

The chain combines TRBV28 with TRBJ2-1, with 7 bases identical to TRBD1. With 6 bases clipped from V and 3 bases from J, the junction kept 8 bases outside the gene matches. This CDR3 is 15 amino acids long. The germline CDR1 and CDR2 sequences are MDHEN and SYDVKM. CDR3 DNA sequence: TGTGCCAGCAGCCGCCCGACAGGGCTCTACAATGAGCAGTTCTTC. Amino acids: CASSRPTGLYNEQFF.

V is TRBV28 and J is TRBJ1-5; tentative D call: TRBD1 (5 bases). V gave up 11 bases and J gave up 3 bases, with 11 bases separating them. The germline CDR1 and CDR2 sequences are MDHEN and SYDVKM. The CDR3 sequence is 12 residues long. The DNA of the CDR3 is TGTGCCGGAGGGGAGGCCAATCAGCCCCAGCATTTT. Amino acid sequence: CAGGEANQPQHF.

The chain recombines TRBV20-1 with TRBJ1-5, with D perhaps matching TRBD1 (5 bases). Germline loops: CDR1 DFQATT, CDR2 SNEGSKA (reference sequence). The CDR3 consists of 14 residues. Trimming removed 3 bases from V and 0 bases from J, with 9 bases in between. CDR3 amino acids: CSASGRASNQPQHF. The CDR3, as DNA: TGCAGTGCTAGTGGCAGGGCTAGCAATCAGCCCCAGCATTTT.

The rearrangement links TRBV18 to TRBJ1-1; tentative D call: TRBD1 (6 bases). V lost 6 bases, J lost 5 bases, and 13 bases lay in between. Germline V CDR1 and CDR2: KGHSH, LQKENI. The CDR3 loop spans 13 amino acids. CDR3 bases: TGTGCCAGCTCTCGGACAGAGGCAACTGAAGCTTTCTTT. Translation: CASSRTEATEAFF.

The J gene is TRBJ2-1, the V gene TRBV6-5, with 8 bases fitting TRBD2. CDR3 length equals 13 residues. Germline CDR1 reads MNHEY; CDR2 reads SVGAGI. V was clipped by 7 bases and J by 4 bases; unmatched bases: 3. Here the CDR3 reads CASTERGYNEQFF. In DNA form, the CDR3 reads TGTGCCAGCACCGAGCGGGGGTACAATGAGCAGTTCTTC.

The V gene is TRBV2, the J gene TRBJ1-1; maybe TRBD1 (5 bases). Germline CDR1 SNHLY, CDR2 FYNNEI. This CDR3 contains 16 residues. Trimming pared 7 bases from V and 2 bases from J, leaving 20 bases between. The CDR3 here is CASNPYSGVVNTEAFF. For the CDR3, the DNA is TGTGCCAGCAACCCGTACTCGGGGGTAGTAAACACTGAAGCTTTCTTT.

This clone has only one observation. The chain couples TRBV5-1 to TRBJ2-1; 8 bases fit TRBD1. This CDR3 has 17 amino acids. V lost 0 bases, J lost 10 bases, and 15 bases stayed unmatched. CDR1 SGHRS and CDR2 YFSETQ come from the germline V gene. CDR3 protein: CASSLATGAQGMREQFF. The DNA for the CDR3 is TGCGCCAGCAGCTTGGCGACAGGGGCGCAGGGCATGAGAGAGCAGTTCTTC.

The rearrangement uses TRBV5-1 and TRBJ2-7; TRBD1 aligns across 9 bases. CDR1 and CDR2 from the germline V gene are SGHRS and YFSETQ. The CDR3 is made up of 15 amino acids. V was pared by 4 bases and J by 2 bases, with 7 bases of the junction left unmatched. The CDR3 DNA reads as TGCGCCAGCAGCCTTCAGACAGGGGGAGCCTACGAGCAGTACTTC. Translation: CASSLQTGGAYEQYF.

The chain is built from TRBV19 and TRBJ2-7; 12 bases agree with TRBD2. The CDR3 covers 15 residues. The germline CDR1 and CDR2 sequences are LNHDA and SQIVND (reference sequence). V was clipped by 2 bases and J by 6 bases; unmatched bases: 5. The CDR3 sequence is CASSITSGRIREQYF. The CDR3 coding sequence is TGTGCCAGTAGTATAACTAGCGGGAGGATCCGCGAGCAGTACTTC.